Below are 21 T cell receptor beta chains sequenced from a single sample in a study of long-term antiretroviral therapy in people with HIV. Running of the v3.0 immunoSEQ assay took place at survey level. Clones were sequenced by immunoSEQ multiplex PCR, and TCRdb holds only the in-frame ones, with some missing. The data contain about 29,000 clones, around 85% of them singletons. Sample: unsorted PBMCs, taken approximately 5 years before starting antiretroviral therapy. Receptors originate from a middle-aged man with HIV.

The chain couples TRBV27 to TRBJ2-5; no firm D call. CDR1 and CDR2 (germline): MNHEY, SMNVEV (reference sequence). CDR3 length equals 13 residues. Trimming pared 3 bases from V and 0 bases from J, leaving 5 bases between. CDR3 loop: CASSFKYQETQYF. The CDR3, as DNA: TGTGCCAGCAGTTTCAAGTACCAAGAGACCCAGTACTTC.

This chain uses TRBV6-6 with TRBJ1-5; tentatively, D is TRBD1 (6 bases). This CDR3 region has 15 residues. CDR1 and CDR2 from the germline V gene are MNHNY and SVGAGI (reference sequence). The V gene lost 2 bases and the J gene lost 1 base, with 9 bases spanning the gap. CDR3 amino acids: CASSYRGTSNQPQHF. In nucleotides, the CDR3 is TGTGCCAGCAGTTACAGGGGGACGAGCAATCAGCCCCAGCATTTT.

V is TRBV29-1 and J is TRBJ2-3; 13 nucleotides align to TRBD2. Germline V CDR1 and CDR2: SQVTM, ANQGSEA. The CDR3 has 15 residues. The V gene end was trimmed by 7 bases and the J gene end by 5 bases; junction bases not matched to a gene: 9. CDR3 amino acids: CSGGTSGVFLDTQYF. The DNA for the CDR3 is TGCAGCGGGGGGACTAGCGGGGTGTTTTTAGATACGCAGTATTTT.

V usage is TRBV9 and J usage is TRBJ2-7; TRBD2 aligns across 9 bases. The CDR3 totals 13 residues. V dropped 3 bases and J dropped 3; count of bases not matched to a gene: 1. Germline V gene lookup returns CDR1 SGDLS and CDR2 YYNGEE. The CDR3 sequence: CASSASGIYEQYF. The CDR3 bases are TGTGCCAGCAGCGCTAGCGGGATCTACGAGCAGTACTTC.

This clone was picked up a small number of times. The chain carries TRBV4-1 and TRBJ2-4, with 9 bases lining up with TRBD1. CDR1 MGHRA and CDR2 YSYEKL come from the germline V gene. The CDR3 covers 14 residues. J was trimmed by 3 bases and V by 6 bases; bases with no gene match: 3. The CDR3 here is CASRGQGGKNIQYF. Here the CDR3 DNA reads TGCGCCAGCAGGGGACAGGGAGGCAAAAACATTCAGTACTTC.

This chain joins TRBV6-5 and TRBJ2-5; the match to TRBD2 covers 10 bases. Unmatched junction bases numbered 6, after V lost 6 bases and J lost 2 bases. CDR3 length equals 15 residues. Germline V CDR1 and CDR2: MNHEY, SVGAGI. CDR3 sequence: CASRKSGGGQETQYF. The CDR3 nucleotides read TGTGCCAGCAGGAAGAGCGGGGGGGGGCAAGAGACCCAGTACTTC.

This chain joins TRBV5-1 and TRBJ1-1; the match to TRBD1 covers 11 bases. The CDR3 totals 16 residues. V lost 4 bases to trimming and J lost 2 bases; unmatched junction nucleotides: 7. Germline CDR1 is SGHRS and CDR2 is YFSETQ. The CDR3 loop is CASSRRTGGPNTEAFF. The DNA of the CDR3 is TGCGCCAGCAGCCGAAGGACAGGGGGCCCCAACACTGAAGCTTTCTTT.

This clone has a single count. The rearrangement joins TRBV5-4 to TRBJ2-7, with 7 bases matching TRBD1. The CDR3 is 15 amino acids. The germline V gene encodes CDR1 SGHNT and CDR2 YYREEE (reference sequence). Germline trimming cut 1 base from V and 0 bases from J; bases unmatched to any gene: 4. The CDR3 reads CASSLMQGVSYEQYF. The CDR3 nucleotides read TGTGCCAGCAGCTTGATGCAGGGGGTCTCCTACGAGCAGTACTTC.

This chain joins TRBV18 and TRBJ2-7; no definite D call. This CDR3 has 14 residues. V lost 5 bases to trimming and J lost 8 bases, with 19 bases between them. Per germline, CDR1 KGHSH and CDR2 LQKENI. CDR3 sequence: CASSTFPRGFQQYF. The CDR3 DNA follows: TGTGCCAGCTCAACCTTCCCCCGAGGTTTTCAGCAGTACTTC.

This chain connects TRBV6-5 to TRBJ1-5; D call uncertain. With 2 bases removed from V and 0 bases from J, the gap between germline ends came to 5 bases. Germline V gene lookup returns CDR1 MNHEY and CDR2 SVGAGI. This CDR3 is built from 14 residues. The CDR3 DNA is TGTGCCAGCAGTTACGGGGTTAGCAATCAGCCCCAGCATTTT. As protein: CASSYGVSNQPQHF.

This clone showed up just once. J is TRBJ2-7 and V is TRBV19, with 7 bases lining up with TRBD2. V was pared by 6 bases and J by 3 bases, with 5 bases of the junction left unmatched. This CDR3 is 13 amino acids long. Germline values: CDR1 LNHDA, CDR2 SQIVND (reference sequence). The DNA of the CDR3 is TGTGCCAGTAGCCTCGGGAGGAACTACGAGCAGTACTTC. Its translation is CASSLGRNYEQYF.

The chain has TRBV7-3 and TRBJ2-5; TRBD1 matches at 9 bases. With V trimmed by 0 bases and J by 5 bases, 7 bases remained unmatched. From germline, CDR1 is SGHTA and CDR2 FQGTGA. The CDR3 length is 16 residues. As DNA, the CDR3 is TGTGCCAGCAGCTTAACCTCCGGGACAGGGATGGAGACCCAGTACTTC. Translated, it gives CASSLTSGTGMETQYF.

CDR3 DNA sequence: TGTGCCAGCAGCCCGCCCCATACAGGGAGGAGCACAGATACGCAGTATTTT. It codes for CASSPPHTGRSTDTQYF. The chain combines TRBV21-1 with TRBJ2-3. TRBV21-1 is a recognized pseudogene. CDR3 length equals 17 residues.

CDR3 coding DNA: TGCGCCAGCAGCTTGACAGGGGCTGGGGCCAACGTCCTGACTTTC. This encodes CASSLTGAGANVLTF. The chain carries TRBV5-1 and TRBJ2-6; 7 nucleotides match TRBD1. The CDR3 sequence is 15 residues long. V dropped 1 base and J dropped 2; count of bases not matched to a gene: 0. CDR1 and CDR2 (germline): SGHRS, YFSETQ.

The gene calls are TRBV18 and TRBJ1-1; unclear D gene. Germline V gene lookup returns CDR1 KGHSH and CDR2 LQKENI. The V gene lost 0 bases and the J gene lost 5 bases, with 16 bases spanning the gap. This CDR3 has 16 residues. In nucleotides, the CDR3 is TGTGCCAGCTCACCACCGTCGTCCCAGGTTTGGACTGAAGCTTTCTTT. Its protein product is CASSPPSSQVWTEAFF.

V is TRBV11-1 and J is TRBJ1-1, with D possibly TRBD1 on 5 matching bases. The V gene lost 1 base and the J gene lost 1 base, with 13 bases spanning the gap. In germline, CDR1 is SGHAT, CDR2 FQDESV (reference sequence). The CDR3 extends over 16 amino acids. The CDR3 reads CASSLDHGTSNTEAFF. The CDR3 DNA reads as TGTGCCAGCAGCTTAGACCATGGGACCTCGAACACTGAAGCTTTCTTT.

The chain links TRBV28 to TRBJ2-2; D is undetermined. The CDR3 consists of 13 residues. CDR1 is MDHEN and CDR2 is SYDVKM in the germline V gene. With 6 bases removed from V and 6 bases from J, the gap between germline ends came to 11 bases. CDR3 protein: CASSSSFSGELFF. The CDR3, as DNA: TGTGCCAGCAGCTCAAGTTTTTCCGGGGAGCTGTTTTTT.

This chain joins TRBV7-9 and TRBJ2-3; perhaps D is TRBD1 or TRBD2 (5 bases each). From germline, CDR1 is SEHNR and CDR2 FQNEAQ (reference sequence). V gave up 5 bases and J gave up 1 base, with 16 bases separating them. The CDR3 covers 16 residues. In DNA form, the CDR3 reads TGTGCCAGCAGCCCGGTAAGGGGAGCGGGCACAGATACGCAGTATTTT. This sequence encodes CASSPVRGAGTDTQYF.

V and J are TRBV19 and TRBJ1-3; a possible D gene is TRBD1 (5 bases). The V and J ends lost 4 bases and 4 bases respectively, with 14 bases between them. Germline CDR1 LNHDA, CDR2 SQIVND (reference sequence). This CDR3 region has 15 residues. This CDR3 is CASSTRQTLGNTIYF. As DNA, the CDR3 is TGTGCCAGTAGTACCCGACAGACTCTCGGAAACACCATATATTTT.

The chain is built from TRBV7-3 and TRBJ1-2; TRBD1 is a possible D gene (5 bases). Trimming removed 6 bases from V and 0 bases from J, with 8 bases in between. This CDR3 comprises 13 residues. The V gene's germline CDR1 is SGHTA and CDR2 FQGTGA. This chain's CDR3 is CASSPGPNYGYTF. CDR3 nucleotide sequence: TGTGCCAGCAGTCCGGGACCTAACTATGGCTACACCTTC. The full variable domain, with the rest looked up from reference TRBV7-3 and TRBJ1-2, is GAGVSQTPSNKVTEKGKYVELRCDPISGHTALYWYRQSLGQGPEFLIYFQGTGAADDSGLPNDRFFAVRPEGSVSTLKIQRTERGDSAVYLCASSPGPNYGYTFGSGTRLTVV.

This clone was recorded a few times. Compared with germline, one end of the junction differs, possibly owing to a read error. V is TRBV7-2 and J is TRBJ2-7; D is possibly TRBD1 (6 bases). This CDR3 is built from 11 residues. CDR1 and CDR2 from the germline V gene are SGHTA and FQGNSA. The CDR3, as DNA: TGTGCCAGCAGCTTCGACAGGCATCCCACTTTC. Translating gives CASSFDRHPTF. Combining the CDR3 with reference TRBV7-2 and TRBJ2-7 gives the whole variable domain GAGVSQSPSNKVTEKGKDVELRCDPISGHTALYWYRQSLGQGLEFLIYFQGNSAPDKSGLPSDRFSAERTGGSVSTLTIQRTQQEDSAVYLCASSFDRHPTFGPGTRLTVT.